This T cell receptor (beta chain) appears in the sequencing data of a study of shared clonotypes between healthy human individuals. Germline V gene lookup returns CDR1 SNHLY and CDR2 FYNNEI. The CDR3 loop spans 14 amino acids. The V gene lost 4 bases and the J gene lost 2 bases, with 11 bases spanning the gap. Each cell subset's genomic DNA was divided evenly among several immunoSEQ plates. Using about 220 ng DNA, around 30,000 T cell genomes, the sorted-subset replicate PCRs were run. Produced via immunoSEQ multiplex PCR; TCRdb's table is partial and in-frame only. The data contain under 2.5 million clones, around 90% of them singletons.

The sequencing input was naive CD4+ T cells from PBMCs. Subset indicated: CD45RA+ positively selected. The TCR was taken from a young man in good health. Some clones in this sample may be carry-over from other donors' samples. This sequence joins TRBV2 and TRBJ2-5; D may be TRBD2 (6 bases). The chain's CDR3 is CASSVRRDQETQYF. CDR3 nucleotide sequence: TGTGCCAGCAGTGTGCGGAGGGATCAAGAGACCCAGTACTTC.